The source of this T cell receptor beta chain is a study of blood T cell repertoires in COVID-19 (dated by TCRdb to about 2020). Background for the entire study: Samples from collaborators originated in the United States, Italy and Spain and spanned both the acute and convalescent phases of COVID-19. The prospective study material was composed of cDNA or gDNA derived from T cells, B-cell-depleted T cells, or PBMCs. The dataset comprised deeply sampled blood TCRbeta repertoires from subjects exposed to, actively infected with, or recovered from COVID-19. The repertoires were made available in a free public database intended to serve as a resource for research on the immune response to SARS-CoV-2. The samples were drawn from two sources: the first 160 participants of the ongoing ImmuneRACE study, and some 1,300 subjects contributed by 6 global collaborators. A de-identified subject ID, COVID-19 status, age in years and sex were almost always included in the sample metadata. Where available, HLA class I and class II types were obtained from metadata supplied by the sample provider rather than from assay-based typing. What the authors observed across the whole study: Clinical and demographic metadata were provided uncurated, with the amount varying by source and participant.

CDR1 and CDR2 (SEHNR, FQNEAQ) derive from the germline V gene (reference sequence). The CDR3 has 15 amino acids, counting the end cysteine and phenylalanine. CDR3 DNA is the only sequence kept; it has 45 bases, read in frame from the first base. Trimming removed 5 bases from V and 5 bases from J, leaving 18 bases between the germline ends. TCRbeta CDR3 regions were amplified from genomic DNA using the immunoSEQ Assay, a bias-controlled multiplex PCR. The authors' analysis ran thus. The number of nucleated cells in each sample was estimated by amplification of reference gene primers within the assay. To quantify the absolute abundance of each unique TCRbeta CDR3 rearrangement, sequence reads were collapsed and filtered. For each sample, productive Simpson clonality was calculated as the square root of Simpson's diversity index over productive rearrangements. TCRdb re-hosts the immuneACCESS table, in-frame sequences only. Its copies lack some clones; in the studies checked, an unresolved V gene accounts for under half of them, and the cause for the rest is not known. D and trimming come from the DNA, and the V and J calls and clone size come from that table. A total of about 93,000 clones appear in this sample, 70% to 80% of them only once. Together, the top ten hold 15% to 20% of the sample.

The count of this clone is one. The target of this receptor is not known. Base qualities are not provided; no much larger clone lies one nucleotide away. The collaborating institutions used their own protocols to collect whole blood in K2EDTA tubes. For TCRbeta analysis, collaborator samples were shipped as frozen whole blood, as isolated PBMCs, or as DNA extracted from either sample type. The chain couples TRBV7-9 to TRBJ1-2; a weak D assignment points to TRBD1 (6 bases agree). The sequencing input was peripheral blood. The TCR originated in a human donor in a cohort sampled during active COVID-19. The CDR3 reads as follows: CASSPLRQEKYGYTF. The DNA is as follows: TGTGCCAGCAGCCCCCTAAGACAGGAAAAGTATGGCTACACCTTC.